A single sample is the source of the 20 T cell receptor beta chains below, sequenced in a study of CD8 T cells in ankylosing spondylitis. Study conclusions and caveats: Typical of ankylosing spondylitis blood, it appeared, was a TCR beta motif of roughly eight highly homologous variants.

These TCRs are of unknown antigen specificity. TCRdb analysed the 5' RACE reads with MiXCR anew, one entry per CDR3 protein. The sample yields a few hundred thousand distinct CDR3 sequences, about 22% seen once. The sample taken for sequencing was blood, either unsorted or a sorted T cell fraction (not recorded which). These receptors were taken from a male donor with ankylosing spondylitis.

The chain combines TRBV12-3 or TRBV12-4 with TRBJ1-4; 10 nucleotides line up with TRBD1. The V segment lost 2 bases and the J segment 8 bases; nucleotides outside the gene matches: 5. CDR3 length: 15 amino acids. Here the CDR3 reads CASSLRQGATEKLFF. CDR3 nucleotide sequence: TGTGCCAGCAGTTTACGACAGGGGGCGACGGAAAAACTGTTTTTT.

This clonotype was counted at least ten times. V usage is TRBV5-1 and J usage is TRBJ2-1; D might be TRBD1 or TRBD2, each matching 6 bases. Germline loops: CDR1 SGHRS, CDR2 YFSETQ. This CDR3 contains 14 residues. V lost 0 bases and J lost 6, with 10 bases in between. Here the CDR3 reads CASSLAGGPNEQFF. CDR3 in DNA: TGCGCCAGCAGCTTGGCCGGGGGCCCCAATGAGCAGTTCTTC.

The chain links TRBV6-5 to TRBJ1-3; no firm D call. CDR1 MNHEY and CDR2 SVGAGI come from the germline V gene. Between the trimmed V and J ends, which lost 4 bases and 4 bases, there was a span of 2 bases. The CDR3 is 11 amino acids. In DNA form, the CDR3 reads TGTGCCAGCAGTTGGGGAAACACCATATATTTT. It translates to CASSWGNTIYF.

The CDR3 is CASSDEREQFF. CDR3 DNA: TGTGCCAGCAGTGACGAACGTGAGCAGTTCTTC. The gene calls are TRBV6-2 or TRBV6-3 and TRBJ2-1; D not certain. Trimming took off 5 bases at V and 9 bases at J, with 8 bases between the two ends. The CDR3 is 11 amino acids. The germline CDR1 and CDR2 sequences are MNHEY and SVGEGT.

As to this clonotype: Since the CDR3 does not end with the conserved phenylalanine or tryptophan, this likely comes from a read error. The rearrangement uses TRBV28 and TRBJ2-1; tentatively, D is TRBD2 (6 bases). The V and J ends lost 2 bases and 6 bases respectively, with 17 bases between them. The germline gives CDR1 MDHEN, CDR2 SYDVKM. The CDR3 is made up of 16 amino acids. DNA for the CDR3: TGTGCCAGCAGTTTAGCTGGGACTGTAGAACCCAATGAGCAGTTCTTG. Protein product: CASSLAGTVEPNEQFL.

This clonotype was picked up one time. The chain joins TRBV7-8 to TRBJ2-4; the match to TRBD2 covers 9 bases. Looked up from germline, CDR1 is SGHVS and CDR2 is FQNEAQ. The CDR3 extends over 16 amino acids. The V and J ends lost 1 base and 7 bases, in that order; junction bases with no gene match: 8. The CDR3 reads CASSLDAGGRSNIQYF. The CDR3 coding sequence is TGTGCCAGCAGCTTAGACGCGGGAGGGCGTAGTAACATTCAGTACTTC.

This rearrangement joins TRBV5-1 to TRBJ1-6; D is unresolved. The CDR3 spans 14 residues. CDR1 SGHRS and CDR2 YFSETQ come from the germline V gene. Trimming took 0 bases from V and 10 from J, leaving 11 bases between them. CDR3 residues: CASSLVSSDSPLHF. In nucleotides, the CDR3 is TGCGCCAGCAGCTTGGTGTCATCGGACTCACCCCTCCACTTT.

This clonotype occurred a few times. The J gene is TRBJ1-3, the V gene TRBV14; 9 bases agree with TRBD1. V gave up 4 bases and J gave up 4 bases; unmatched junction bases: 5. This CDR3 comprises 15 residues. Germline V lookup: CDR1 SGHDN, CDR2 FVKESK. This CDR3 is CASSRGTGYGNTIYF. CDR3 in DNA: TGTGCCAGCAGCCGCGGGACAGGGTACGGAAACACCATATATTTT.

The rearrangement uses TRBV12-3 or TRBV12-4 and TRBJ2-2; tentatively, D is TRBD2 (6 bases). The V gene lost 11 bases and the J gene lost 4 bases, with 26 bases spanning the gap. This CDR3 is 17 amino acids long. The CDR3 nucleotides read TGTGCCGGGGACTCAGGCGGGCCTGAAAGTTCCACCGGGGAGCTGTTTTTT. Translation gives CAGDSGGPESSTGELFF.

CDR3 sequence (DNA): TGCAGTGCTAGAGCCCTCAAAGCGGAGACCTACAATGAGCAGTTCTTC. Encoded protein: CSARALKAETYNEQFF. The chain recombines TRBV20-1 with TRBJ2-1, with a weak D call TRBD2 (5 bases). V shed 1 base and J shed 2 bases, with 15 bases lying between them. Germline V gene lookup returns CDR1 DFQATT and CDR2 SNEGSKA (reference sequence). The CDR3 has 16 amino acids.

This clonotype was counted only a few times. The chain combines TRBV3-1 with TRBJ1-1; 11 nucleotides agree with TRBD1. V gave up 4 bases and J gave up 3 bases; unmatched junction bases: 10. Per the germline V gene, CDR1 is LGHDT and CDR2 is YNNKEL (reference sequence). CDR3 length: 17 amino acids. CDR3 bases: TGTGCCAGCAGCCGACAGGACAGGGGGCGTTTCGACACTGAAGCTTTCTTT. Protein sequence: CASSRQDRGRFDTEAFF.

This clonotype was found a few times. The chain links TRBV6-1 to TRBJ2-1; D remains unclear. V was trimmed by 2 bases and J by 9 bases, leaving 5 bases between them. Germline CDR1 is MNHNS and CDR2 is SASEGT. The CDR3 is made up of 11 amino acids. The CDR3 reads CASSELGEQFF. The CDR3 coding sequence is TGTGCCAGCAGTGAATTAGGTGAGCAGTTCTTC.

CDR3 in DNA: TGTGCCAGCAGTTTTGAGGGCGGGAGGAACACCGGGGAGCTGTTTTTT. Translating gives CASSFEGGRNTGELFF. The genes are TRBV12-3 or TRBV12-4 and TRBJ2-2, with 7 positions matching TRBD2. The trim removed 3 bases at V and 1 base at J, leaving 5 bases unmatched. The CDR3 sequence is 16 residues long.

The chain has TRBV20-1 and TRBJ2-3; D not certain. V gave up 0 bases and J gave up 6 bases, with 13 bases separating them. Germline V CDR1 and CDR2: DFQATT, SNEGSKA (reference sequence). CDR3 length equals 14 residues. This chain's CDR3 is CSAREGSTMDTQYF. The CDR3 DNA follows: TGCAGTGCTAGAGAAGGCAGCACGATGGATACGCAGTATTTT.

This clonotype was counted only a few times. This CDR3 is CSARGGGYNEQFF. CDR3 nucleotides: TGCAGTGCTAGAGGCGGCGGCTACAATGAGCAGTTCTTC. The gene calls are TRBV20-1 and TRBJ2-1; D is ambiguous. The germline V gene has CDR1 DFQATT and CDR2 SNEGSKA (reference sequence). The CDR3 totals 13 residues. V lost 1 base and J lost 3, with 7 bases in between.

The CDR3 bases are TGTGCCAGCTCACCAAATCCCAACAGCTCCTACAATGAGCAGTTCTTC. It yields the protein CASSPNPNSSYNEQFF. The chain employs TRBV18 and TRBJ2-1; D not certain. Germline values: CDR1 KGHSH, CDR2 LQKENI. The CDR3 extends over 16 amino acids. Trimming stripped 2 bases from V and 0 bases from J, with 11 bases between.

The rearrangement uses TRBV14 and TRBJ2-1; 7 bases are shared with TRBD2. The CDR3 consists of 14 residues. V dropped 1 base and J dropped 7; count of bases not matched to a gene: 4. CDR1 and CDR2 (germline): SGHDN, FVKESK. CDR3 coding DNA: TGTGCCAGCAGCCAAGGGACTAGGGGAAATGAGCAGTTCTTC. It translates to CASSQGTRGNEQFF.

The rearrangement uses TRBV6-2 or TRBV6-3 and TRBJ2-1, with 11 bases that match TRBD2. The V segment lost 6 bases and the J segment 8 bases; nucleotides outside the gene matches: 6. CDR1 MNHEY and CDR2 SVGEGT come from the germline V gene. This CDR3 has 14 amino acids. The CDR3 sequence is CASRVAGGRDEQFF. The CDR3 DNA sequence: TGTGCCAGCAGGGTAGCGGGAGGGAGGGATGAGCAGTTCTTC.

This clonotype was seen many times. The chain has TRBV5-1 and TRBJ1-4, with 7 bases identical to TRBD1. From germline, CDR1 is SGHRS and CDR2 YFSETQ. Trimming took 4 bases from V and 3 from J; bases not matched to a gene: 3. This CDR3 is built from 14 residues. CDR3 residues: CASSEGAANEKLFF. CDR3 nucleotide sequence: TGCGCCAGCAGCGAGGGGGCAGCTAATGAAAAACTGTTTTTT.

The chain carries TRBV20-1 and TRBJ1-3; D remains ambiguous. The CDR3 sequence is 13 residues long. V dropped 5 bases and J dropped 3 bases, with 11 bases sitting between them. CDR1 and CDR2 from the germline V gene are DFQATT and SNEGSKA (reference sequence). CDR3 region: CSAYKGYGNTIYF. The CDR3 nucleotides read TGCAGTGCTTACAAGGGCTATGGAAACACCATATATTTT.